The rows below give T cell receptor beta chains drawn from one sample of a study of blood T cells in healthy people across ages. TCRdb analysed the 5' RACE reads with MiXCR anew, one entry per CDR3 protein. The repertoire holds around 990,000 distinct CDR3 sequences, with more than 30% as singletons. The sample consisted of blood. These receptors were obtained from a man in his late teens or twenties in good health. Both conserved end residues are part of each CDR3. The D gene is left open where the match is weak. Rows may omit the clone size; those that give it use once, few, many or a size class.

CDR3 | DNA | D | V | size | J
CASSMTDYEQYF | TGTGCCAGCAGTATGACAGACTACGAGCAGTACTTC | - | TRBV12-3/TRBV12-4 | - | TRBJ2-7
CASSQDDGIITDTQYF | TGTGCCAGCAGCCAAGATGACGGGATAATTACAGATACGCAGTATTTT | - | TRBV2 | - | TRBJ2-3
CSARVRAGGRSYNEQFF | TGCAGTGCTAGAGTTCGAGCGGGGGGACGCTCCTACAATGAGCAGTTCTTC | TRBD2 | TRBV20-1 | - | TRBJ2-1
CASSQFGPSTDTQYF | TGTGCCAGCAGCCAATTTGGCCCCAGCACAGATACGCAGTATTTT | - | TRBV14 | - | TRBJ2-3
CASSTGPHEQYF | TGTGCCAGCAGCACAGGGCCCCACGAGCAGTACTTC | - | TRBV12-3/TRBV12-4 | few | TRBJ2-7
CASSFEANYGYTF | TGTGCCAGCAGCTTCGAGGCAAACTATGGCTACACCTTC | - | TRBV7-9 | many | TRBJ1-2
CASSLGSTDGNQPQHF | TGTGCCAGTAGCTTAGGGTCAACGGATGGCAATCAGCCCCAGCATTTT | - | TRBV7-8 | - | TRBJ1-5
CSASRALYSNQPQHF | TGCAGTGCTAGTAGAGCCCTTTATAGCAATCAGCCCCAGCATTTT | - | TRBV20-1 | few | TRBJ1-5
CASNGTGPAKNIQYF | TGTGCCAGCAATGGGACAGGACCAGCCAAAAACATTCAGTACTTC | TRBD1 | TRBV27 | - | TRBJ2-4
CASSQALDPYNEQFF | TGCGCCAGCAGCCAAGCACTTGACCCCTACAATGAGCAGTTCTTC | - | TRBV4-3 | - | TRBJ2-1
CASSLAFFEGQGGGNYGYTF | TGTGCCAGCAGCTTAGCCTTTTTCGAGGGACAGGGAGGAGGTAACTATGGCTACACCTTC | TRBD1 | TRBV7-2 | few | TRBJ1-2
CASSFPLAGVNEQYF | TGTGCCAGCAGCTTCCCACTAGCGGGAGTGAACGAGCAGTACTTC | TRBD2 | TRBV5-6 | - | TRBJ2-7
CASSESVGGPYGYTF | TGTGCCAGCAGTGAGTCGGTAGGCGGGCCCTATGGCTACACCTTC | - | TRBV6-1 | - | TRBJ1-2
CASSLRETTSTDTQYF | TGTGCCAGCAGCTTACGCGAGACTACCTCCACAGATACGCAGTATTTT | - | TRBV13 | few | TRBJ2-3
CASSPIWLRGSYSNQPQHF | TGTGCCAGCAGTCCAATATGGCTCAGGGGCTCTTATAGCAATCAGCCCCAGCATTTT | - | TRBV27 | - | TRBJ1-5
CASSEALALNNEQFF | TGTGCCAGCAGTGAAGCGCTGGCACTCAACAATGAGCAGTTCTTC | - | TRBV6-1 | once | TRBJ2-1
CASSPEQGARGYTF | TGCGCCAGCAGCCCCGAGCAGGGGGCTCGTGGCTACACCTTC | TRBD1 | TRBV5-1 | - | TRBJ1-2
CSAAGPQDSYNEQFF | TGCAGTGCTGCTGGTCCACAGGATTCCTACAATGAGCAGTTCTTC | - | TRBV20-1 | - | TRBJ2-1
CASSLIVVGRTGDSNEKLFF | TGTGCCAGCAGCTTAATAGTGGTGGGCAGGACAGGGGACTCTAATGAAAAACTGTTTTTT | TRBD1 | TRBV7-2 | - | TRBJ1-4
CASTRSGANVLTF | TGTGCCAGCACCCGATCTGGGGCCAACGTCCTGACTTTC | - | TRBV2 | - | TRBJ2-6
CASSFQGAATNEKLFF | TGTGCCAGCAGTTTTCAGGGGGCTGCAACTAATGAAAAACTGTTTTTT | TRBD1 | TRBV27 | - | TRBJ1-4
CSVELVGGNYGYTF | TGCAGCGTTGAATTGGTCGGCGGAAACTATGGCTACACCTTC | - | TRBV29-1 | - | TRBJ1-2
CASNRLAGGTDTQYF | TGCGCCAGCAATCGTCTTGCGGGGGGCACAGATACGCAGTATTTT | TRBD2 | TRBV4-3 | - | TRBJ2-3
CASSLLQGSPYEQYF | TGCGCCAGCAGCTTGTTACAGGGGAGCCCCTACGAGCAGTACTTC | TRBD1 | TRBV5-1 | few | TRBJ2-7
CASSQGLLRGSPLHF | TGTGCCAGCAGCCAAGGACTTCTTCGCGGCTCACCCCTCCACTTT | - | TRBV3-1 | few | TRBJ1-6
CSVEDLDRVDGYTF | TGCAGCGTTGAAGATCTGGACAGGGTCGATGGCTACACCTTC | TRBD1 | TRBV29-1 | few | TRBJ1-2
CASSRGTGFAGELFF | TGTGCCAGCAGCCGCGGGACAGGGTTTGCCGGGGAGCTGTTTTTT | TRBD1 | TRBV7-7 | - | TRBJ2-2
CASSQGFGAEAFF | TGTGCCAGCAGTCAAGGGTTCGGCGCTGAAGCTTTCTTT | - | TRBV12-3/TRBV12-4 | - | TRBJ1-1
CASSLAPSGSGANVLTF | TGCGCCAGCAGCTTGGCTCCGTCCGGCTCTGGGGCCAACGTCCTGACTTTC | - | TRBV5-1 | - | TRBJ2-6
CAIRGTGSTEAFF | TGTGCCATCAGGGGAACAGGGAGCACTGAAGCTTTCTTT | - | TRBV10-3 | few | TRBJ1-1
CASSLAQQRDYTF | TGTGCCAGCAGTTTAGCGCAACAGCGCGACTACACCTTC | - | TRBV12-3/TRBV12-4 | - | TRBJ1-2
CASSVAGQGQETQYF | TGTGCCAGCAGCGTAGCGGGACAGGGGCAAGAGACCCAGTACTTC | TRBD1 | TRBV9 | - | TRBJ2-5
CASSQEPGQGRAYTF | TGCGCCAGCAGCCAAGAACCGGGACAGGGTAGAGCCTACACCTTC | TRBD1 | TRBV4-1 | - | TRBJ1-2
CASSQDREVMGAKNIQYF | TGCGCCAGCAGCCAAGATCGTGAGGTGATGGGGGCCAAAAACATTCAGTACTTC | - | TRBV4-3 | few | TRBJ2-4
CASSQETGHYEKLFF | TGCGCCAGCAGCCAAGAGACAGGGCATTACGAAAAACTGTTTTTT | TRBD1 | TRBV4-3 | - | TRBJ1-4
CASSSLSRDSPYSNQPQHF | TGTGCCAGCAGTTCCTTAAGCCGGGACAGCCCATATAGCAATCAGCCCCAGCATTTT | TRBD1 | TRBV12-3/TRBV12-4 | few | TRBJ1-5
CASSFYQGTDTQYF | TGTGCCAGCAGCTTTTATCAGGGCACAGATACGCAGTATTTT | - | TRBV7-2 | - | TRBJ2-3
CASSPVGIRSTDTQYF | TGTGCCAGCAGTCCCGTTGGGATACGAAGCACAGATACGCAGTATTTT | - | TRBV27 | few | TRBJ2-3
CASRPQQGLWDEQYF | TGTGCCAGCAGGCCCCAACAGGGGTTATGGGACGAGCAGTACTTC | TRBD1 | TRBV6-5 | few | TRBJ2-7
CASSSGSRTYEQYF | TGTGCCAGCAGTTCCGGGTCTAGGACCTACGAGCAGTACTTC | - | TRBV6-6 | few | TRBJ2-7
CASSAALDKGYTF | TGTGCCAGCAGCGCCGCTCTCGACAAAGGCTACACCTTC | - | TRBV9 | - | TRBJ1-2
CASSPGLGVNTEAFF | TGTGCCAGCAGCCCAGGGCTAGGGGTGAACACTGAAGCTTTCTTT | - | TRBV7-6 | few | TRBJ1-1
CSARDRVSSYNEQFF | TGCAGTGCTCGCGACAGGGTGAGCTCCTACAATGAGCAGTTCTTC | TRBD1 | TRBV20-1 | - | TRBJ2-1
CASSPQTGGGSTEAFF | TGTGCCAGCAGCCCCCAGACAGGGGGAGGATCCACTGAAGCTTTCTTT | TRBD1 | TRBV7-2 | - | TRBJ1-1
CASSKRQGAIMNTEAFF | TGTGCCAGCAGTAAACGACAGGGGGCTATCATGAACACTGAAGCTTTCTTT | TRBD1 | TRBV6-6 | - | TRBJ1-1